This T cell receptor beta chain emerged from a study of T cell responses to AZD1222 COVID-19 vaccine. Generated by immunoSEQ multiplex PCR, the TCRdb table keeps only in-frame clones and is missing some. The sample has around 180,000 clones, 75% to 90% seen once. V gave up 5 bases and J gave up 4 bases, with 6 bases separating them. The CDR3 sequence is 11 residues long. CDR1 and CDR2 (germline): MDHEN, SYDVKM. Comment on this clone: As yet, its antigen is unknown.

Regarding the study as a whole: The repertoires were collected only after the peak T cell response.

The clonotype comes from an adult in good health. This specimen was peripheral blood, taken on day 0 of AZD1222 vaccination. This sequence joins TRBV28 and TRBJ2-7; possibly TRBD1 for D (6 bases). CDR3 protein: CASSRGYEQYF. DNA for the CDR3: TGTGCCAGCAGTAGGGGGTACGAGCAGTACTTC.